One sample yielded the 8 T cell receptor beta chains listed below, sequenced in a study of shared clonotypes between healthy human individuals (dated by TCRdb to the early 2020s). The library was produced with the immunoSEQ multiplex PCR assay. This is the immuneACCESS table as TCRdb keeps it, with only in-frame sequences that have V and J called. A part of the clones is gone; compared with another copy, unresolved V genes explain less than half, and the rest is unexplained. In all, the sample holds 2 million to 2.5 million clones, and approximately 94% of those were seen once. The ten largest clones capture roughly 0.13% of the sample. The source material was naive CD4+ T cells sorted from blood. Sample cell subset or site, as interpreted from the label and publication: CD45RA+ positively selected. The source is a man aged 18 to 30 in good health.

This clone has only one observation. The gene calls are TRBV5-1 and TRBJ2-4; TRBD1 matches 7 bases. CDR1 is SGHRS, CDR2 YFSETQ, per germline. The trim removed 4 bases at V and 6 bases at J, leaving 4 bases unmatched. The CDR3 runs 13 residues. The CDR3, as DNA: TGCGCCAGCAGCGTGGGACAGAGAAACATTCAGTACTTC. Translated, it gives CASSVGQRNIQYF.

The chain employs TRBV9 and TRBJ2-3, with D possibly called TRBD1 or TRBD2 (5 bases each). The CDR3 has 15 amino acids. Germline V gives CDR1 SGDLS, CDR2 YYNGEE. V lost 1 base and J lost 4, with 13 bases in between. CDR3: CASSVLGDLSDTQYF. The CDR3 DNA is TGTGCCAGCAGCGTACTAGGGGACCTGTCAGATACGCAGTATTTT.

V gene TRBV7-9 combines with J gene TRBJ1-6, with D perhaps TRBD1 (6 bases). The V gene lost 0 bases and the J gene lost 6 bases, with 9 bases spanning the gap. Germline V gene sequence: CDR1 SEHNR, CDR2 FQNEAQ (reference sequence). This CDR3 comprises 15 residues. As DNA, the CDR3 is TGTGCCAGCAGCTTAGCTGGGGGGCTTAATTCACCCCTCCACTTT. Translated: CASSLAGGLNSPLHF.

The chain employs TRBV7-6 and TRBJ1-2; a weak D match, TRBD1 (5 bases). The CDR3 runs 15 residues. Germline CDR1 and CDR2: SGHVS and FNYEAQ. Deletions cut 1 base from V and 8 bases from J, with 17 bases between. The CDR3 is CASSLGRGPGEGYTF. CDR3 sequence (DNA): TGTGCCAGCAGCTTAGGTAGAGGGCCGGGGGAAGGCTACACCTTC.

The chain employs TRBV5-1 and TRBJ2-6; D not resolved. The germline CDR1 and CDR2 sequences are SGHRS and YFSETQ. V was pared by 0 bases and J by 0 bases, with 10 bases between. CDR3 size: 17 residues. In DNA, the CDR3 is TGCGCCAGCAGCTTGGGCCCGAGGCTCTCTGGGGCCAACGTCCTGACTTTC. Protein sequence: CASSLGPRLSGANVLTF.

This clone was detected once. The chain joins TRBV19 to TRBJ1-1, with 8 bases lining up with TRBD1. This CDR3 spans 13 amino acids. V was pared by 1 base and J by 7 bases, with 2 bases of the junction left unmatched. In germline, CDR1 is LNHDA, CDR2 SQIVND (reference sequence). CDR3 bases: TGTGCCAGTAGTATAGCCGGACAGGGTGAAGCTTTCTTT. This gives the protein CASSIAGQGEAFF.

Only one count was recorded for this clone. The chain employs TRBV21-1 and TRBJ1-1. TRBV21-1 is a known pseudogene. CDR3 size: 12 residues. The CDR3: CASRRPGTEAFF. The CDR3 region has the DNA TGTGCCAGCCGAAGGCCGGGAACTGAAGCTTTCTTT.

V usage is TRBV5-6 and J usage is TRBJ1-2; D is perhaps TRBD1 (6 bases). Germline values: CDR1 SGHDT, CDR2 YYEEEE. V lost 1 base and J 4 bases, leaving 11 bases between the germline ends. The CDR3 extends over 14 amino acids. CDR3 bases: TGTGCCAGCAGCTTGATTGGGGGCACCTATGGCTACACCTTC. Protein product: CASSLIGGTYGYTF.